This T cell receptor (beta chain) is from a study of blood T cell repertoires in COVID-19. Clones were read by immunoSEQ multiplex PCR, and TCRdb kept only the in-frame ones, dropping some. The top ten hold roughly 5.6% of the sample, which has more than 65,000 clones, more than 80% seen once. The CDR3 is 11 amino acids. The germline gives CDR1 SEHNR, CDR2 FQNEAQ (reference sequence). With 4 bases removed from V and 10 bases from J, the gap between germline ends came to 9 bases. The chain employs TRBV7-9 and TRBJ2-3; possible D gene TRBD1, 6 bases. The material sequenced was peripheral blood. The clonotype was recovered from a man of 80 years or more with acute or convalescent COVID-19. The CDR3 DNA sequence: TGTGCCAGCAGCTCGGACAGAGCGCAGTATTTT. Protein: CASSSDRAQYF.